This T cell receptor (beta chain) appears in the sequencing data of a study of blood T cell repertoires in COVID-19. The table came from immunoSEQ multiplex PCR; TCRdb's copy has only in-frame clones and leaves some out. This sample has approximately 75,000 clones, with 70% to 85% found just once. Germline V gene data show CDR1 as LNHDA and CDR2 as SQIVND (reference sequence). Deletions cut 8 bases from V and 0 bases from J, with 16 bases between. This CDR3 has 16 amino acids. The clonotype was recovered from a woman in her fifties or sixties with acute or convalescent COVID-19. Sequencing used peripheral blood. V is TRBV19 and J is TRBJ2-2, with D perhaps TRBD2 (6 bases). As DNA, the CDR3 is TGTGCCAGTGCAAGAGCGGGTATATCGAACACCGGGGAGCTGTTTTTT. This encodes CASARAGISNTGELFF.